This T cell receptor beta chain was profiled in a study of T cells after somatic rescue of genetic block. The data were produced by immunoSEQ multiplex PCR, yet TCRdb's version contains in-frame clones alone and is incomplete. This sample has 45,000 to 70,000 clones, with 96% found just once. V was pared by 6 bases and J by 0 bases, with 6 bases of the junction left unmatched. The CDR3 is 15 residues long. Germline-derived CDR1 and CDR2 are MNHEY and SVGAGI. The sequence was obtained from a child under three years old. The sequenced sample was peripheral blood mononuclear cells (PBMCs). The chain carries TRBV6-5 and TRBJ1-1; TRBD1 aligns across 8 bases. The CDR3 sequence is CASRARTGMNTEAFF. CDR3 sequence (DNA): TGTGCCAGCAGGGCTCGGACAGGGATGAACACTGAAGCTTTCTTT.